This T cell receptor beta chain is from a study of blood T cell repertoires in COVID-19. V was shortened by 1 base and J by 4 bases, with 5 bases between the two germline ends. The CDR3 covers 13 residues. Germline assignment: CDR1 LNHDA and CDR2 SQIVND (reference sequence). Some clones are missing from TCRdb's copy, which holds only in-frame ones; the method was immunoSEQ multiplex PCR. The sample lists 250,000 or so clones; about 87% were seen once. The receptor was isolated from a woman between 65 and 79 years old with active or convalescent COVID-19. The J gene is TRBJ1-5, the V gene TRBV19; D gene ambiguous. The source material was peripheral blood. The CDR3, as DNA: TGTGCCAGTAGTATAGGAGTGAATCAGCCCCAGCATTTT. Amino acids: CASSIGVNQPQHF.